This is a list of T cell receptor beta chains from one sample in a study of regulatory T cells in long-lasting Graves disease. MiXCR, run by TCRdb on the multiplex PCR reads, gives a single entry per CDR3 protein. The data hold around 400,000 distinct CDR3 sequences, with less than 20% observed a single time. This material consisted of peripheral blood mononuclear cells (PBMCs), taken at new diagnosis, from a patient treated with antithyroid drugs. The source of these receptors is a female donor with Graves disease. Both conserved end residues are part of each CDR3. The D gene is left open where the match is weak. Clone size appears in some rows only: once, few, many, or a class for an expanded clone.

CDR3 length,clone size,V gene,D gene,J gene,CDR3 DNA,CDR3 protein
15,many,TRBV11-2,TRBD1,TRBJ2-3,TGTGCCAGCAGCCCAAGGGGGACAGGAGGGGAGACGCAGTATTTT,CASSPRGTGGETQYF
13,many,TRBV27,.,TRBJ1-4,TGTGCCAGCAGTATTCTGGGCCAGGGAGATCTGTTTTTT,CASSILGQGDLFF
14,.,TRBV24-1,TRBD2,TRBJ2-1,TGTGCCACCAGTGACCCTCTCCTAGCGGTTGAGCAGTTCTTC,CATSDPLLAVEQFF
14,.,TRBV5-1,TRBD1,TRBJ2-7,TGCGCCAGCAGCAAGGACAGGGGGCAATTGGAGCAGTACTTC,CASSKDRGQLEQYF
12,few,TRBV29-1,.,TRBJ2-1,TGCAGCGTTGTGGACATTCGCCATGAGCAGTTCTTC,CSVVDIRHEQFF
18,many,TRBV24-1,TRBD2,TRBJ2-7,TGTGCCACCAGTGATTCAAGGCTGACTAGCGGGGGGACCTACGAGCAGTACTTC,CATSDSRLTSGGTYEQYF
16,many,TRBV4-1,TRBD1,TRBJ2-7,TGCGCCAGCAGCCATCCGGGACAGGACACATCCTACGAGCAGTACTTC,CASSHPGQDTSYEQYF
18,.,TRBV5-4,TRBD1,TRBJ1-2,TGTGCCAGCAGCCCCCCTTCGTTCCCCGGGACAGGGAATCGGGGCTACACCTTC,CASSPPSFPGTGNRGYTF
20,.,TRBV5-4,TRBD1,TRBJ2-6,TGTGCCAGCGGTCCCTTAAGCCCGGGACAGGGTCCATCCGGGGCCAACGTCCTGACTTTC,CASGPLSPGQGPSGANVLTF
16,few,TRBV29-1,TRBD2,TRBJ2-7,TGCAGCGTCCAGGGTTTCCAGCGGGAGACCACCTACGAGCAGTACTTC,CSVQGFQRETTYEQYF
14,many,TRBV6-2/TRBV6-3,TRBD2,TRBJ2-1,TGTGCCAGCAGTTGGACTAGCGGGAGGAATGAGCAGTTCTTC,CASSWTSGRNEQFF
17,many,TRBV6-5,TRBD2,TRBJ2-7,TGTGCCAGCAGTTACTCGAGATCCAGCGGGAGACCCTACGAGCAGTACTTC,CASSYSRSSGRPYEQYF
16,.,TRBV24-1,.,TRBJ1-5,TGTGCCACCAGTGATTTGCACAGGGATAGCAATCAGCCCCAGCATTTT,CATSDLHRDSNQPQHF
18,.,TRBV25-1,TRBD1,TRBJ2-2,TGTGCCAGCAGTCAAATACAGGGGGCCCAACTTCAGAACGGGGAGCTGTTTTTT,CASSQIQGAQLQNGELFF
15,many,TRBV6-1,.,TRBJ2-3,TGTGCCAGCGGTAGGGACACAGGACGCACAGATACGCAGTATTTT,CASGRDTGRTDTQYF
12,many,TRBV3-1,.,TRBJ1-6,TGTGCCAGCGGGGGTTGGGATTCACCCCTCCACTTT,CASGGWDSPLHF
14,.,TRBV6-1,.,TRBJ2-1,TGTGCCAGCAGCCCCGGGAGTGGGGGCGATGAGCAGTTCTTC,CASSPGSGGDEQFF
15,many,TRBV6-1,TRBD1,TRBJ1-2,TGTGCCAGCAGTGAAGCGGGACAGGACATCTATGGCTACACCTTC,CASSEAGQDIYGYTF
10,.,TRBV5-6,.,TRBJ1-1,TGTGCCAGCGGGGGGGAAGAAGCTTTCTTT,CASGGEEAFF
15,many,TRBV29-1,TRBD2,TRBJ2-1,TGCAGCGTTCACGTAGCGGGAGGACGCTACAATGAGCAGTTCTTC,CSVHVAGGRYNEQFF
15,many,TRBV28,TRBD2,TRBJ2-2,TGTGCCAGCACCCCGGGACTAGCGGGGGCAGAGGAGCTGTTTTTT,CASTPGLAGAEELFF
16,few,TRBV27,.,TRBJ2-2,TGTGCCAGCGGACTCCGGGACGGCGCGAACACCGGGGAGCTGTTTTTT,CASGLRDGANTGELFF
14,many,TRBV7-3,.,TRBJ1-1,TGTGCCAGCAGCCCTGGACAATCGAACACTGAAGCTTTCTTT,CASSPGQSNTEAFF
17,many,TRBV3-1,.,TRBJ2-3,TGTGCCAGCAGCCAAGAAGTGGGCGGGAACGGTCGAGATACGCAGTATTTT,CASSQEVGGNGRDTQYF
17,many,TRBV5-6,TRBD2,TRBJ2-7,TGTGCCAGCAGCCCTGAGGTAGCGGGAGGAATTTCCTACGAGCAGTACTTC,CASSPEVAGGISYEQYF
14,many,TRBV5-6,TRBD1,TRBJ1-1,TGTGCCAGCAGTCTCGGGACAGTAACTGGAGAAGCTTTCTTT,CASSLGTVTGEAFF
18,many,TRBV11-2,TRBD1,TRBJ2-7,TGTGCCAGCAGCTTATCAAGGATGGGTGGGGGACAGGGGTCCGAGCAGTACTTC,CASSLSRMGGGQGSEQYF
15,many,TRBV6-2/TRBV6-3,TRBD2,TRBJ2-1,TGTGCCAGCAGTTACGCCGGGACTAACTACAATGAGCAGTTCTTC,CASSYAGTNYNEQFF
15,.,TRBV5-8,TRBD1,TRBJ1-2,TGTGCCAGCAGCTTGTATGCAGGGGGCGCTTCTGGCTACACCTTC,CASSLYAGGASGYTF
19,many,TRBV13,TRBD2,TRBJ2-1,TGTGCCAGCAGCCGACGGCTGGAGGGACTAGCGGGAGGTAGGAATGAGCAGTTCTTC,CASSRRLEGLAGGRNEQFF
13,few,TRBV30,.,TRBJ1-1,TGTGCCTGGAGTGTAGTCAGTAACACTGAAGCTTTCTTT,CAWSVVSNTEAFF
15,many,TRBV14,.,TRBJ2-5,TGTGCCAGCAGCCCCCGGGTGGGAGCTTGGGAGACCCAGTACTTC,CASSPRVGAWETQYF